This entry is about one T cell receptor (beta chain). As handled by the study authors: Amplification of reference gene primers was used by the study to estimate nucleated cell counts. Clones were read by immunoSEQ multiplex PCR, and TCRdb kept only the in-frame ones, dropping some. V and J calls and clone size are as listed in that table; D and trimming were resolved from the DNA. The sample lists some 240,000 clones; more than 85% were seen once. The data originate from a study of blood T cell repertoires in COVID-19. Study-level background: Specimens from acute and convalescent COVID-19 originated in the United States, Italy and Spain. PBMCs, B-cell-depleted T cells, or T cells provided the cDNA or gDNA that made up the material.

Input material: peripheral blood. The receptor was derived from a man in his 60s with COVID-19, enrolled during active disease.

CDR3 residues: CSASSGNQPQHF. CDR3 nucleotides: TGCAGTGCTAGTTCGGGCAATCAGCCCCAGCATTTT. The chain is built from TRBV20-1 and TRBJ1-5, with D unresolved. The CDR3 runs to 12 residues. Germline assignment: CDR1 DFQATT and CDR2 SNEGSKA (reference sequence). Trimming pared 3 bases from V and 2 bases from J, leaving 5 bases between.